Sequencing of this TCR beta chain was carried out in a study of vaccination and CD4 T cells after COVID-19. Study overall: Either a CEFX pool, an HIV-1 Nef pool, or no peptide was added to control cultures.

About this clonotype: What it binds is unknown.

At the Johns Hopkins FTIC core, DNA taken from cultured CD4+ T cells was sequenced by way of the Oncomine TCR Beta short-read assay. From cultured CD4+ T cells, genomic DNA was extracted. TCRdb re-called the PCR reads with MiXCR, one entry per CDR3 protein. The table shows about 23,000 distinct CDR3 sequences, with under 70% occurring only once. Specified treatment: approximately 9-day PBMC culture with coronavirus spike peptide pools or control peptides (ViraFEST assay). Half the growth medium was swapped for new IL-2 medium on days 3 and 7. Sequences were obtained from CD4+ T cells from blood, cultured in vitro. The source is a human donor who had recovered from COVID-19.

CDR3 sequence: CASSEENGYTF. CDR3 nucleotides: TGTGCATCATCGGAGGAGAATGGCTACACCTTC. The rearrangement uses TRBV10-3 and TRBJ1-2; no definite D call. The germline CDR1 and CDR2 sequences are ENHRY and SYGVKD. The CDR3 length is 11 residues.